The TCR beta chain under discussion was sequenced for a study of blood T cells in healthy people across ages (dated by TCRdb to the mid-2010s). Concerning the study at large: In model experiments, template switching captured about one uniquely barcoded TCR beta cDNA molecule for every two T cells. Age-related changes in TCR beta repertoire diversity were measured in the study by deep sequencing normalized with unique cDNA molecular identifiers. The donors were split into four age groups: young (average about 16 years), middle-aged (39), aged (more than 60) and long-lived (approximately 80). To avoid experimental bias, donors of different ages were distributed randomly across sequencing lanes. For two donors (one aged 18 to 29 and one aged 80 or older), the study analyzed two additional independent replicas of 1 million unique cDNA reads from the same blood draw. Findings and caveats that apply to the study as a whole: A strong correlation was found between observed TCR beta diversity and the percentage of naive T cells measured by flow cytometry. Observed TCR beta diversity per million T cells fell roughly linearly with age, and a significant reduction was already apparent by age around 36. Estimates of total diversity from one million sequenced T cells were regarded as lower bounds and underestimates. The CMV infection status of donors was not known, potentially confounding age-related changes in expanded clonotypes. Compared with the aged group, the long-lived group had more naive CD4+ T cells, fewer expanded clones and increased TCR diversity, suggesting age selection. Since profiling was done on bulk unsorted PBMCs, naive and antigen-experienced compartments could not be conclusively compared.

Receptors were amplified or captured by 5' RACE. TCRdb records Illumina HiSeq 2500 as the sequencer. A second PCR of about 7 to 12 cycles was run with a J-beta primer mix and a sample-barcoded 5' primer. A template-switch 5' adaptor carrying 12 random nucleotides introduced a unique molecular identifier onto each TCR beta cDNA molecule. At least 2.5 million CDR3-containing paired-end reads were obtained from each sample. First-strand cDNA was synthesized from all RNA with the Mint cDNA synthesis kit, primed by a TRBC-specific oligonucleotide. Following uracil-DNA glycosylase treatment, a first 18-cycle PCR with universal primers M1SS and BC2_uni_R was performed on all cDNA. From the authors' description of their analysis: For normalization, 1 million high-quality reads were randomly selected from each sample, with every read carrying a distinct molecular identifier. Reads with shared molecular identifiers were discarded instead of being binned into consensus sequences. CDR3 identification, clonotype clustering and error correction used MiTCR with a Q25 quality threshold and the strictest error-elimination algorithm. Lower-bound total TCR beta diversity was estimated with a nonparametric unseen species model using Euler transformation. TCRdb redid the processing of the public reads, applying fastp at Q25 and MiXCR, and retained in-frame beta chains. All rows with the same CDR3 protein become a single entry with the most common DNA and genes. TCRdb, not the original authors, processed these V and J calls. Counted in this sample were roughly 800,000 distinct CDR3 sequences; nearly 60% of them appeared once. Of the sample, 22% is held by the ten largest clones.

Per the germline V gene, SGHTA is the CDR1 and FQGTGA is the CDR2. The germline V end is reduced by 5 bases and the J end by 4 bases; junction bases left unmatched: 14. The CDR3 runs 16 amino acids, cysteine and phenylalanine included. Only the CDR3 part of the read is kept: 48 bases, read in frame from the first base. This clonotype was observed a single time. Its antigen has not been determined. Qualities for individual bases were not recorded, and no much larger clone is one base off. The roughly 38 donors, aged roughly 6 to 95 years, were systemically healthy Caucasian individuals from Russia. Each donor gave about 10 milliliters of peripheral blood, drawn into EDTA-treated Vacutainer tubes. Ficoll-Paque density-gradient centrifugation was used to isolate PBMCs, with at least 7 million per sample. Total RNA, at least 6 micrograms per sample, was extracted from PBMCs with Trizol reagent. Naive CD45RAhigh/CD27high T cell percentages were measured by flow cytometry on a PBMC aliquot from every donor.

The chain was built from TRBV7-3 and TRBJ2-7; 7 bases in the junction line up with TRBD2. Sequenced: blood. The clonotype originates from a man between 25 and 39 years old in good health. The CDR3 reads as follows: CASSPAGGTTPYEQYF. The nucleotides read TGTGCCAGCAGCCCGGCCGGGGGGACTACCCCTTACGAGCAGTACTTC. With the portions outside the CDR3 filled from the reference TRBV7-3 and TRBJ2-7 genes, the complete variable region becomes GAGVSQTPSNKVTEKGKYVELRCDPISGHTALYWYRQSLGQGPEFLIYFQGTGAADDSGLPNDRFFAVRPEGSVSTLKIQRTERGDSAVYLCASSPAGGTTPYEQYFGPGTRLTVT.